The T cell receptor beta chain under discussion was sequenced for a study of T cells after yellow fever vaccination. In TCRdb, the 5' RACE reads were re-called with MiXCR into one record per CDR3 protein. The data contain more than 200,000 distinct CDR3 sequences, 3.6% of them singletons. This clonotype occurred many times. Trimming removed 3 bases from V and 9 bases from J; junction bases left unmatched: 8. This CDR3 spans 15 amino acids. This sample comprised PBMCs, obtained 15 days after the yellow fever booster vaccination. The chain combines TRBV12-3 or TRBV12-4 with TRBJ1-4, with 9 positions matching TRBD1. This clonotype was obtained from a man between 18 and 35 years old who received the YFV17D yellow fever vaccine. The CDR3 here is CASSFWDREPKKLFF. DNA for the CDR3: TGTGCCAGCAGTTTCTGGGACAGGGAGCCGAAAAAACTGTTTTTT.